One sample yielded the 13 T cell receptor beta chains listed below, sequenced in a study of T cell responses to AZD1222 COVID-19 vaccine. Using immunoSEQ multiplex PCR, the repertoire was profiled, and TCRdb retains in-frame clones only, with some absent. The sample lists 120,000 or so clones, around 87% occurring once. This specimen was peripheral blood, taken on day 0 of AZD1222 vaccination. These receptors were obtained from an adult in good health.

This clone has more than one count but fewer than ten. The genes are TRBV5-1 and TRBJ1-6; 7 bases line up with TRBD1. There are 14 residues in the CDR3. The trim removed 1 base at V and 10 bases at J, leaving 5 bases unmatched. Germline assignment: CDR1 SGHRS and CDR2 YFSETQ. The CDR3 nucleotides read TGCGCCAGCAGCTTGAACAGGGGTGGATCACCCCTCCACTTT. As protein: CASSLNRGGSPLHF.

This clone has just a few counts. The chain combines TRBV2 with TRBJ1-2; tentative D call: TRBD1 (6 bases). Germline V gene data show CDR1 as SNHLY and CDR2 as FYNNEI. This CDR3 is 11 amino acids long. V lost 8 bases to trimming and J lost 7 bases, with 11 bases between them. CDR3 bases: TGTGCCAGCGGGCAGGGGTCTGGCTACACCTTC. Amino acid sequence: CASGQGSGYTF.

J is TRBJ2-7 and V is TRBV12-3 or TRBV12-4, with D uncertain. Trimming stripped 1 base from V and 3 bases from J, with 7 bases between. The CDR3 consists of 13 residues. The CDR3 spells CASSLGSNYEQYF. The CDR3, as DNA: TGTGCCAGCAGTTTAGGGTCGAACTACGAGCAGTACTTC.

The rearrangement uses TRBV2 and TRBJ1-1, with 10 bases lining up with TRBD1. The CDR3 extends over 17 amino acids. The ends lost 1 base at V and 1 base at J; junction bases unmatched: 6. Germline lookup yields CDR1 SNHLY and CDR2 FYNNEI. The CDR3 sequence is CASSEGDRGWGNTEAFF. Written as DNA, the CDR3 is TGTGCCAGCAGTGAAGGGGACAGGGGATGGGGGAACACTGAAGCTTTCTTT.

The rearrangement uses TRBV6-2 or TRBV6-3 and TRBJ2-1, with 8 bases that match TRBD2. Looked up from germline, CDR1 is MNHEY and CDR2 is SVGEGT. With V trimmed by 0 bases and J by 4 bases, 8 bases remained unmatched. This CDR3 is built from 17 residues. The CDR3 reads CASSYSPIAGLYNEQFF. CDR3 DNA sequence: TGTGCCAGCAGTTACTCCCCGATAGCGGGGCTTTACAATGAGCAGTTCTTC.

This sequence joins TRBV18 and TRBJ1-2; possibly TRBD1 for D (5 bases). V was pared by 1 base and J by 7 bases, with 7 bases between. The CDR3 sequence is 12 residues long. Germline V gene lookup returns CDR1 KGHSH and CDR2 LQKENI. CDR3 coding DNA: TGTGCCAGCTCACCACGTGGGGGTGGCTACACCTTC. Residues: CASSPRGGGYTF.

The chain employs TRBV10-2 and TRBJ1-3; TRBD1 might be the D (6 bases). Trimming shortened V by 7 bases and J by 8 bases, and 12 bases separated the two germline ends. In germline, CDR1 is WSHSY, CDR2 SAAADI. CDR3 length: 12 amino acids. This CDR3 reads CASTGQWDTIYF. In nucleotides, the CDR3 is TGCGCCAGCACGGGACAATGGGACACCATATATTTT.

V gene TRBV7-2 combines with J gene TRBJ2-7; D is ambiguous. The V end was cut by 3 bases, the J end by 1 base, with 1 base between. Germline-derived CDR1 and CDR2 are SGHTA and FQGNSA. This CDR3 is built from 11 residues. The CDR3: CASSFSYEQYF. The CDR3 region has the DNA TGTGCCAGCAGCTTTTCCTACGAGCAGTACTTC.

The chain has TRBV10-1 and TRBJ2-2; 7 bases fit TRBD2. Losses at the gene ends were 7 bases for V and 9 bases for J; bases not matched to a gene: 20. The CDR3 has 17 amino acids. Germline-derived CDR1 and CDR2 are WNHNN and SYGVQD (reference sequence). The chain's CDR3 is CASTLKGGLTGPRELFF. The DNA of the CDR3 is TGCGCCAGCACCCTAAAGGGAGGGCTAACGGGCCCTCGGGAGCTGTTTTTT.

This clone appeared a single time. The chain links TRBV4-1 to TRBJ2-7; 14 bases are a match to TRBD2. V lost 3 bases and J lost 3; bases outside the gene matches: 1. CDR1 is MGHRA, CDR2 YSYEKL, per germline. The CDR3 is made up of 15 amino acids. The CDR3 sequence: CASSHGTSGGYEQYF. The CDR3 bases are TGCGCCAGCAGCCACGGGACTAGCGGGGGCTACGAGCAGTACTTC.

The chain employs TRBV7-8 and TRBJ2-3, with no clear D. Per the germline V gene, CDR1 is SGHVS and CDR2 is FQNEAQ. Trimming cost V 5 bases and J 1 base, with 19 bases left between them. The CDR3 is made up of 17 amino acids. Here the CDR3 DNA reads TGTGCCAGCAGCCCGGAGTTATGGGGTTTGGGCACAGATACGCAGTATTTT. Its translation is CASSPELWGLGTDTQYF.

J is TRBJ1-5 and V is TRBV19; TRBD1 might be the D (6 bases). V dropped 6 bases and J dropped 6 bases, with 21 bases sitting between them. The CDR3 extends over 16 amino acids. Germline V gene data show CDR1 as LNHDA and CDR2 as SQIVND (reference sequence). CDR3 sequence reads: CASSQQGKGPSQPQHF. CDR3 in DNA: TGTGCCAGTAGCCAACAGGGAAAGGGCCCAAGTCAGCCCCAGCATTTT.

The rearrangement joins TRBV5-6 to TRBJ1-1; D might be TRBD1 (5 bases). This CDR3 is 15 amino acids long. V lost 2 bases and J 1 base, leaving 12 bases between the germline ends. CDR1 SGHDT and CDR2 YYEEEE come from the germline V gene. The CDR3 DNA sequence: TGTGCCAGCAGCTTACAAGGGGCGCAGAACACTGAAGCTTTCTTT. Translating it yields CASSLQGAQNTEAFF.